Following are 21 T cell receptor beta chains from one sample sequenced in a study of vaccination effects on CD4 cells after COVID-19. Sequencing was performed with immunoSEQ multiplex PCR; in TCRdb, only in-frame clones are kept and a portion is missing. The table includes tens of thousands of clones, around three quarters detected once. Their specific antigens are unknown. Expansion of antigen-specific CD4+ T cells with viral peptide pools was carried out by the ViraFEST assay before sequencing. With around ten days of culture completed, CD4+ T cells were isolated. Each participant was administered two doses of either the BNT162b2 or the mRNA-1273 vaccine. Sequenced here: CD4+ T cells from PBMCs cultured with HCoV-229E spike peptides, sampled after COVID-19 vaccination. The receptor set was obtained from a human donor who received a COVID-19 vaccine.

The rearrangement uses TRBV7-9 and TRBJ2-7; possibly TRBD1 for D (6 bases). Germline assignment: CDR1 SEHNR and CDR2 FQNEAQ (reference sequence). V was clipped by 5 bases and J by 2 bases, with 13 bases between them. The CDR3 sequence is 14 residues long. Here the CDR3 DNA reads TGTGCCAGCAGCCCCCAGGGGTTGCCCTACGAGCAGTACGTC. Translation: CASSPQGLPYEQYV.

This chain joins TRBV29-1 and TRBJ2-1; D uncertain. Germline CDR1 and CDR2: SQVTM and ANQGSEA. The CDR3 has 13 residues. Deletions cut 3 bases from V and 7 bases from J, with 13 bases between. CDR3 nucleotide sequence: TGCAGCGTTGACATGGGGTATAAGAATGAGCAGTTCTTC. This sequence encodes CSVDMGYKNEQFF.

V and J are TRBV30 and TRBJ2-2, with 9 bases fitting TRBD1. From germline, CDR1 is GTSNPN and CDR2 SVGIG (reference sequence). The CDR3 has 15 residues. Unmatched junction bases numbered 13, after V lost 8 bases and J lost 6 bases. CDR3 DNA: TGTGCCGGAACACCGGGACAGGGTTTGGCCGGGGAGCTGTTTTTT. Its protein product is CAGTPGQGLAGELFF.

This clone was recorded only once. V is TRBV2 and J is TRBJ2-1, with 11 nucleotides matching TRBD2. Trimming took 8 bases from V and 3 from J; bases not matched to a gene: 6. Germline loops: CDR1 SNHLY, CDR2 FYNNEI. The CDR3 is made up of 15 amino acids. In nucleotides, the CDR3 is TGTGCCAGCCTGGGACTAGCGGAAAACTACAATGAGCAGTTCTTC. Protein: CASLGLAENYNEQFF.

J is TRBJ2-7 and V is TRBV29-1, with 7 bases that match TRBD1. V lost 7 bases to trimming and J lost 1 base; unmatched junction nucleotides: 13. The V gene's germline CDR1 is SQVTM and CDR2 ANQGSEA. This CDR3 is 15 amino acids long. CDR3 in DNA: TGCAGCGGGGAAAAGGACAGGAGAAAATCCTACGAGCAGTACGTC. Its translation: CSGEKDRRKSYEQYV.

The rearrangement uses TRBV5-1 and TRBJ1-5; no clear D. CDR1 is SGHRS and CDR2 is YFSETQ in the germline V gene. V lost 4 bases to trimming and J lost 1 base, with 6 bases between them. The CDR3 is 13 amino acids. The CDR3 coding sequence is TGCGCCAGCAGCGCCGGAAGCAATCAGCCCCAGCATTTT. Translated, it gives CASSAGSNQPQHF.

The rearrangement joins TRBV4-1 to TRBJ1-2; perhaps TRBD1 as D (5 bases). Trimming removed 3 bases from V and 0 bases from J, with 11 bases in between. In germline, CDR1 is MGHRA, CDR2 YSYEKL. The CDR3 loop spans 15 amino acids. The CDR3 region has the DNA TGCGCCAGCAGCCATCCGGGACGGACTAACTATGGCTACACCTTC. Protein: CASSHPGRTNYGYTF.

This clone was seen a handful of times. The chain employs TRBV3-1 (or the pseudogene TRBV3-2) and TRBJ2-1; D may be TRBD1 or TRBD2 (5 bases each). The germline V gene encodes CDR1 LGHDT and CDR2 YNNKEL (reference sequence). The CDR3 loop spans 16 amino acids. V was clipped by 5 bases and J by 3 bases, with 17 bases between them. This CDR3 is CASSTTEGRNYNEQFF. For the CDR3, the DNA is TGTGCCAGCAGCACAACCGAGGGGCGGAACTACAATGAGCAGTTCTTC.

This clone was seen more than once but under ten times. This rearrangement joins TRBV18 to TRBJ2-5, with D perhaps given as TRBD1 or TRBD2 (5 bases each). This CDR3 has 12 amino acids. Germline lookup yields CDR1 KGHSH and CDR2 LQKENI. V was trimmed by 2 bases and J by 4 bases, leaving 5 bases between them. This chain's CDR3 is CASSPGGETQYF. The DNA for the CDR3 is TGTGCCAGCTCACCAGGGGGAGAGACCCAGTACTTC.

CDR3 amino acids: CASSLVGSGLTGELFF. CDR3 bases: TGTGCCAGCAGCTTAGTTGGTTCAGGGCTCACCGGGGAGCTGTTTTTT. J is TRBJ2-2 and V is TRBV7-2, with D possibly being TRBD1 (5 bases). This CDR3 contains 16 residues. Trimming left V 1 base short and J 4 bases short, with 13 bases between. Germline CDR1 reads SGHTA; CDR2 reads FQGNSA.

This chain joins TRBV12-3 or TRBV12-4 and TRBJ2-5, with unresolved D. This CDR3 has 12 residues. V shed 5 bases and J shed 7 bases, with 11 bases lying between them. The CDR3, as DNA: TGTGCCAGCAGTCCTCCTTCTGGGACCCAGTACTTC. Residues: CASSPPSGTQYF.

The V gene is TRBV6-6, the J gene TRBJ2-7, with 9 bases fitting TRBD1. The CDR3 has 14 residues. The V and J ends lost 0 bases and 6 bases, in that order; junction bases with no gene match: 3. CDR1 and CDR2 (germline): MNHNY, SVGAGI (reference sequence). CDR3 sequence: CASSYSDRGGEQYV. CDR3 DNA: TGTGCCAGCAGTTACTCGGACAGGGGAGGCGAGCAGTACGTC.

The V gene is TRBV5-1, the J gene TRBJ2-3; maybe TRBD2 (6 bases). Trimming removed 1 base at V and 6 bases at J, with 18 bases between. CDR1 and CDR2 (germline): SGHRS, YFSETQ. This CDR3 has 16 residues. The CDR3 region is CASSLSAGLVGDTQYF. In DNA, the CDR3 is TGCGCCAGCAGCTTGTCGGCGGGATTAGTGGGGGATACGCAGTATTTT.

The chain recombines TRBV3-1 (or the pseudogene TRBV3-2) with TRBJ1-2, with 9 bases aligning to TRBD1. Germline V gene lookup returns CDR1 LGHDT and CDR2 YNNKEL (reference sequence). Trimming cost V 8 bases and J 6 bases; bases outside gene matches: 4. The CDR3 is 12 amino acids. The CDR3 DNA follows: TGTGCCAGCGGTGGACAGGGGAATGGCTACACCTTC. It yields the protein CASGGQGNGYTF.

The V call is TRBV3-1 (or the pseudogene TRBV3-2), the J call TRBJ2-6; D not certain. V lost 7 bases and J lost 0, with 13 bases in between. CDR3 length: 16 amino acids. Germline lookup yields CDR1 LGHDT and CDR2 YNNKEL (reference sequence). CDR3 bases: TGTGCCAGCACCGTAGGCCAAAGCTCTGGGGCCAACGTCCTGACTTTC. Translation: CASTVGQSSGANVLTF.

This clone was seen more than once but under ten times. The chain combines TRBV2 with TRBJ1-6; D is uncertain. Germline loops: CDR1 SNHLY, CDR2 FYNNEI. CDR3 length: 17 residues. The germline V and J ends were trimmed by 8 bases and 0 bases, with 17 bases remaining between them. The CDR3 DNA is TGTGCCAGCGGATCGAACAGCCGGAGCTCCTATAATTCACCCCTCCACTTT. This encodes CASGSNSRSSYNSPLHF.

This chain joins TRBV5-6 and TRBJ1-6, with a possible D match to TRBD1 (5 bases). Germline V gives CDR1 SGHDT, CDR2 YYEEEE. The germline V and J ends were trimmed by 4 bases and 4 bases, with 18 bases remaining between them. This CDR3 is built from 17 residues. This CDR3 reads CASSPLFDRSYNSPLHF. The CDR3 region has the DNA TGTGCCAGCAGCCCGTTATTCGACAGATCGTATAATTCACCCCTCCACTTT.

The V and J genes are TRBV4-3 and TRBJ1-2, with D hard to call. The CDR3 totals 14 residues. Per the germline V gene, CDR1 is LGHNA and CDR2 is YSLEER. V was pared by 1 base and J by 2 bases, with 8 bases between. The CDR3 loop is CASSQGAANYGYTF. The CDR3 DNA is TGCGCCAGCAGCCAAGGTGCGGCGAACTATGGCTACACCTTC.

The genes are TRBV11-2 and TRBJ2-2; possible D gene TRBD2, 7 bases. The CDR3 has 16 residues. Germline V gives CDR1 SGHAT, CDR2 FQNNGV. Trimming stripped 4 bases from V and 6 bases from J, with 18 bases between. The CDR3 DNA follows: TGTGCCAGCAGCTCAGCCTGGGGGGGCTATCCCGGGGAGCTGTTTTTT. Protein: CASSSAWGGYPGELFF.

This clone was detected only a few times. This chain links TRBV5-5 with TRBJ2-5; the D gene is possibly TRBD1 (6 bases). This CDR3 spans 15 amino acids. V shed 7 bases and J shed 3 bases, with 19 bases lying between them. Germline CDR1 is SGHKS and CDR2 is YYEKEE (reference sequence). CDR3 sequence: CASCRGFPQEETQYF. Here the CDR3 DNA reads TGTGCCAGCTGTAGGGGGTTTCCCCAAGAAGAGACCCAGTACTTC.

This rearrangement joins TRBV9 to TRBJ2-1; 16 bases are shared with TRBD2. The CDR3 loop spans 17 amino acids. Germline values: CDR1 SGDLS, CDR2 YYNGEE. The V segment lost 0 bases and the J segment 7 bases; nucleotides outside the gene matches: 4. CDR3: CASSVVGTSGGANEQFF. In DNA, the CDR3 is TGTGCCAGCAGCGTAGTGGGGACTAGCGGGGGGGCAAATGAGCAGTTCTTC.